This entry is about one T cell receptor beta chain. The sample belongs to a study of T cell changes during pregnancy in multiple sclerosis. Profiled with immunoSEQ multiplex PCR; TCRdb holds only in-frame clones, not every one. Found here are around 43,000 clones, around 93% of them singletons; the top ten hold about 4%. The V segment lost 7 bases and the J segment 4 bases; nucleotides outside the gene matches: 10. Germline-derived CDR1 and CDR2 are MNHEY and SMNVEV (reference sequence). The CDR3 covers 15 residues. The chain employs TRBV27 and TRBJ2-7, with 10 bases lining up with TRBD1. This TCR came from a female donor with multiple sclerosis, enrolled in a pregnancy study. Sequenced here: CD8+ T cells from peripheral blood mononuclear cells, sampled after pregnancy. DNA for the CDR3: TGTGCCAGCACCCCGGGACAGGGGTTTTTATACGAGCAGTACTTC. It codes for CASTPGQGFLYEQYF.